This TCR beta chain was documented in a study of blood T cell repertoires in COVID-19. Study information: There were acute and convalescent COVID-19 samples, and they came from the United States, Italy and Spain. T cells, B-cell-depleted T cells, or PBMCs supplied cDNA or gDNA.

Some clones are missing from TCRdb's copy, which holds only in-frame ones; the method was immunoSEQ multiplex PCR. The table has roughly 100,000 clones, over 80% seen once; the top ten hold around 6%. V shed 4 bases, J shed 2 bases, and the junction held 10 bases outside the gene matches. This CDR3 has 16 amino acids. CDR1 is LNHDA and CDR2 is SQIVND in the germline V gene (reference sequence). This chain connects TRBV19 to TRBJ2-7; TRBD2 matches 8 bases. The TCR sequence derives from a man aged 50-60 years with active COVID-19. The sample taken for sequencing was peripheral blood. The CDR3 reads CASSRTSGVGTYEQYF. CDR3 DNA sequence: TGTGCCAGTAGTAGAACTAGCGGAGTTGGCACCTACGAGCAGTACTTC.